The T cell receptor (beta chain) under discussion was sequenced for a study of glioma-infiltrating T cells. Study findings and constraints: Tissue and blood shared very few CDR3 sequences.

On this clonotype itself: Antigen: not known.

TCR alpha and beta CDR3 regions were amplified from RNA using iRepertoire nested multiplex PCR. Tissue mRNA or PBMC total RNA, 100-400 ng, went into one-step reverse transcription and amplification. A single record per CDR3 protein comes from TCRdb applying MiXCR to the multiplex PCR reads. The sample shows around 140,000 distinct CDR3 sequences, approximately 39% of them seen only once. This clonotype originated in a human donor with low-grade glioma or glioblastoma, undergoing nonglioma brain surgery, or in good health (not recorded which). The sample consisted of glioma tissue, nonneoplastic brain tissue, or PBMCs (not recorded which).

The CDR3 region has the DNA TGCGCCAGCAGCCAGTTCACGAAGACTTTCCAAGAGACCCAGTACTTC. It encodes CASSQFTKTFQETQYF. The chain recombines TRBV4-1 with TRBJ2-5; D gene uncertain. Trimming removed 3 bases at V and 1 base at J, with 15 bases between. CDR3 length: 16 residues. Germline V lookup: CDR1 MGHRA, CDR2 YSYEKL.